Included here is one T cell receptor beta chain sequence, with context. The germline CDR1 and CDR2 sequences are MRHNA and SNTAGT. The length of the CDR3 is 18 residues. V was pared by 5 bases and J by 10 bases, with 31 bases between. These data are taken from a study of shared clonotypes between healthy human individuals. The method was immunoSEQ multiplex PCR; TCRdb's version includes in-frame clones alone and lacks a portion of them. Here the sample spans about 1.5 million clones, roughly 96% being singletons. The sequence was collected from a man aged 25-45 years in good health. V gene TRBV6-4 combines with J gene TRBJ2-3, with D possibly matching TRBD1 (6 bases). The sample comprised naive CD4+ T cells sorted from blood. Sample subset: CD45RA+ positively selected. As DNA, the CDR3 is TGTGCCAGCAGTAACAGGGCTTTAGCAAGGACGGATGGTCAGGCGCAGTATTTT. It yields the protein CASSNRALARTDGQAQYF.